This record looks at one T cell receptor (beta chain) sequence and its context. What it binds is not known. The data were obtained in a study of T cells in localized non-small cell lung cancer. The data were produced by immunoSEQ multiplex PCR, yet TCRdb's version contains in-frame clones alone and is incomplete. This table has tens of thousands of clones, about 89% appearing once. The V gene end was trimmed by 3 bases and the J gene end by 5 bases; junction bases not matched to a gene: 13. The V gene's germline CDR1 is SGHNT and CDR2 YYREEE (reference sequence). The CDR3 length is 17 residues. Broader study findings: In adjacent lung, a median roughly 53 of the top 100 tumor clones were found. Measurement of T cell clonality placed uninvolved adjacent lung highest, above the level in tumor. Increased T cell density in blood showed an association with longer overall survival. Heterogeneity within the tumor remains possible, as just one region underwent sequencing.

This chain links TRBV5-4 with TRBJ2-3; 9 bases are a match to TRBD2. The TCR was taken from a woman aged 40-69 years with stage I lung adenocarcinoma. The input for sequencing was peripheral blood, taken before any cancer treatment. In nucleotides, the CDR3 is TGTGCCAGCAGCTGGGAGGCTGCGGGAGGGGCGGGAGATACGCAGTATTTT. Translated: CASSWEAAGGAGDTQYF.